The 18 T cell receptor beta chains reported below all come from one sample, sequenced in a study of T cell changes during pregnancy in multiple sclerosis. Sequenced by immunoSEQ multiplex PCR; TCRdb stores in-frame clones only, minus some. The repertoire holds approximately 50,000 clones, with 90% as singletons. The material sequenced was peripheral blood, taken in the third trimester of pregnancy. Receptors originate from a female donor in good health, enrolled as a control in a pregnancy study.

The chain carries TRBV7-8 and TRBJ1-1; D call uncertain. V was clipped by 1 base and J by 1 base, with 16 bases between them. Germline V lookup: CDR1 SGHVS, CDR2 FQNEAQ. This CDR3 has 17 residues. The CDR3 coding sequence is TGTGCCAGCAGCTTAGTAAACGGAGTTGGAGAGAACACTGAAGCTTTCTTT. Its translation: CASSLVNGVGENTEAFF.

The chain joins TRBV6-5 to TRBJ2-5, with 7 bases aligning to TRBD1. Germline CDR1 and CDR2: MNHEY and SVGAGI. CDR3 length: 13 residues. J gave up 3 bases and V 5 bases, and 3 bases lay outside the gene matches. For the CDR3, the DNA is TGTGCCAGCAGTAGGGGGCTGAAAGAGACCCAGTACTTC. This sequence encodes CASSRGLKETQYF.

The rearrangement links TRBV7-9 to TRBJ2-1; 7 bases align to TRBD1. CDR3 size: 15 residues. Germline V gene lookup returns CDR1 SEHNR and CDR2 FQNEAQ (reference sequence). V shed 5 bases, J shed 9 bases, and the junction held 13 bases outside the gene matches. The CDR3 protein is CASSPQGSNRGEQFF. In nucleotides, the CDR3 is TGTGCCAGCAGCCCCCAGGGGAGCAACAGGGGTGAGCAGTTCTTC.

The chain recombines TRBV10-1 with TRBJ1-5; D is unclear. This CDR3 has 17 amino acids. CDR1 and CDR2 (germline): WNHNN, SYGVQD (reference sequence). V was shortened by 5 bases and J by 1 base, with 18 bases between the two germline ends. The CDR3 DNA follows: TGCGCCAGCAGTTCCTTGATCCTAATTGTCAGCAATCAGCCCCAGCATTTT. Encoded protein: CASSSLILIVSNQPQHF.

The chain carries TRBV11-2 and TRBJ2-7, with a weak D call TRBD1 (6 bases). Looked up from germline, CDR1 is SGHAT and CDR2 is FQNNGV. V lost 1 base and J 5 bases, leaving 21 bases between the germline ends. This CDR3 is 17 amino acids long. The DNA for the CDR3 is TGTGCCAGCAGCTTAGTGGGGACAACCGTTCTCGGGAACGAGCAGTACTTC. Amino acids: CASSLVGTTVLGNEQYF.

The chain carries TRBV5-1 and TRBJ2-7, with 13 bases that match TRBD2. CDR3 size: 16 residues. Germline V gene lookup returns CDR1 SGHRS and CDR2 YFSETQ. The V segment lost 2 bases and the J segment 5 bases; nucleotides outside the gene matches: 7. The CDR3 nucleotides read TGCGCCAGCAGCTTATTACTAGCGGGAGGGAGAAACGAGCAGTACTTC. It translates to CASSLLLAGGRNEQYF.

The chain has TRBV27 and TRBJ1-1, with 7 bases aligning to TRBD1. CDR1 and CDR2 (germline): MNHEY, SMNVEV (reference sequence). This CDR3 region has 12 residues. Losses at the gene ends were 5 bases for V and 11 bases for J; bases not matched to a gene: 8. The DNA of the CDR3 is TGTGCCAGCAGTCTAAACAGGGGCCATGCTTTCTTT. This gives the protein CASSLNRGHAFF.

In this sample, this clone turned up once. The chain uses TRBV29-1 and TRBJ2-7; 13 nucleotides match TRBD2. J was trimmed by 4 bases and V by 7 bases; bases with no gene match: 13. The CDR3 consists of 16 residues. CDR1 and CDR2 (germline): SQVTM, ANQGSEA. The CDR3 loop is CSALGTSGASSYEQYF. Written as DNA, the CDR3 is TGCAGCGCACTAGGGACTAGCGGGGCCTCTTCGTACGAGCAGTACTTC.

CDR3: CASGRQGNEQFF. CDR3 nucleotide sequence: TGTGCCAGCGGCCGACAGGGCAATGAGCAGTTCTTC. The V and J genes are TRBV7-2 and TRBJ2-1; TRBD1 aligns across 7 bases. This CDR3 is 12 amino acids long. Germline trimming cut 8 bases from V and 6 bases from J; bases unmatched to any gene: 4. The germline V gene has CDR1 SGHTA and CDR2 FQGNSA.

V is TRBV6-6 and J is TRBJ1-1, with a possible D match to TRBD1 (6 bases). The CDR3 loop spans 15 amino acids. Trimming stripped 4 bases from V and 4 bases from J, with 16 bases between. The germline CDR1 and CDR2 sequences are MNHNY and SVGAGI (reference sequence). As DNA, the CDR3 is TGTGCCAGCAGTTGGGGGGGGTCAGGGGCCACTGAAGCTTTCTTT. Its protein product is CASSWGGSGATEAFF.

The chain couples TRBV11-1 to TRBJ2-3; 12 positions match TRBD2. The CDR3 consists of 15 residues. In germline, CDR1 is SGHAT, CDR2 FQDESV (reference sequence). V lost 2 bases and J lost 7; bases outside the gene matches: 4. CDR3 DNA sequence: TGTGCCAGCAGCTTACTAGCGGGAGGGCCAAATACGCAGTATTTT. It specifies CASSLLAGGPNTQYF.

The chain carries TRBV19 and TRBJ1-1, with TRBD1 matching 9 bases. CDR1 is LNHDA, CDR2 SQIVND, per germline (reference sequence). CDR3 length equals 16 residues. Germline trimming cut 3 bases from V and 4 bases from J; bases unmatched to any gene: 9. CDR3 protein: CASSISGTGLATEAFF. CDR3 coding DNA: TGTGCCAGTAGTATCTCCGGGACAGGGCTGGCCACTGAAGCTTTCTTT.

This clone occurred once. This sequence joins TRBV18 and TRBJ2-5; 10 bases are shared with TRBD2. Germline V gene lookup returns CDR1 KGHSH and CDR2 LQKENI. The CDR3 runs to 16 residues. With V trimmed by 1 base and J by 1 base, 3 bases remained unmatched. The CDR3: CASSPRASGGQETQYF. The CDR3 DNA sequence: TGTGCCAGCTCACCACGGGCTAGCGGGGGCCAAGAGACCCAGTACTTC.

This sequence joins TRBV30 and TRBJ1-5, with 7 bases aligning to TRBD1. Germline CDR1 GTSNPN, CDR2 SVGIG (reference sequence). J was trimmed by 6 bases and V by 0 bases; bases with no gene match: 8. The CDR3 is 15 amino acids. The CDR3 DNA sequence: TGTGCCTGGAGTGTACGACAGGGTAAAAGTCAGCCCCAGCATTTT. Its translation: CAWSVRQGKSQPQHF.

J is TRBJ1-2 and V is TRBV7-9, with D possibly matching TRBD1 (5 bases). V was cut by 4 bases and J by 5 bases, with 14 bases left in between. The CDR3 contains 14 residues. Germline assignment: CDR1 SEHNR and CDR2 FQNEAQ (reference sequence). The CDR3 DNA sequence: TGTGCCAGCAGCTCCGGCGGACAACGATATGGCTACACCTTC. It codes for CASSSGGQRYGYTF.

This clone was detected only once. The chain is built from TRBV5-1 and TRBJ2-1; D unresolved. Between the trimmed V and J ends, which lost 0 bases and 4 bases, there was a span of 5 bases. This CDR3 has 13 amino acids. Germline CDR1 and CDR2: SGHRS and YFSETQ. This CDR3 is CASSLAVYNEQFF. In nucleotides, the CDR3 is TGCGCCAGCAGCTTGGCGGTGTACAATGAGCAGTTCTTC.

The V call is TRBV7-9, the J call TRBJ1-2, with 9 nucleotides matching TRBD1. The length of the CDR3 is 13 residues. The junction had 4 bases not matched to a gene; V was cut back by 5 bases and J by 6 bases. Germline V gene lookup returns CDR1 SEHNR and CDR2 FQNEAQ (reference sequence). The CDR3 spells CASSPRDRDGYTF. The CDR3 DNA reads as TGTGCCAGCAGCCCCAGGGACAGGGATGGCTACACCTTC.

This clone was counted only a few times. This sequence joins TRBV4-2 and TRBJ1-1, with TRBD1 as a possible D gene (6 bases). Trimming shortened V by 0 bases and J by 5 bases, and 10 bases separated the two germline ends. Germline V gives CDR1 LGHNA, CDR2 YNFKEQ. This CDR3 is 14 amino acids long. The DNA of the CDR3 is TGTGCCAGCAGCCAAGACGGGAGGGGGACTGAAGCTTTCTTT. It yields the protein CASSQDGRGTEAFF.